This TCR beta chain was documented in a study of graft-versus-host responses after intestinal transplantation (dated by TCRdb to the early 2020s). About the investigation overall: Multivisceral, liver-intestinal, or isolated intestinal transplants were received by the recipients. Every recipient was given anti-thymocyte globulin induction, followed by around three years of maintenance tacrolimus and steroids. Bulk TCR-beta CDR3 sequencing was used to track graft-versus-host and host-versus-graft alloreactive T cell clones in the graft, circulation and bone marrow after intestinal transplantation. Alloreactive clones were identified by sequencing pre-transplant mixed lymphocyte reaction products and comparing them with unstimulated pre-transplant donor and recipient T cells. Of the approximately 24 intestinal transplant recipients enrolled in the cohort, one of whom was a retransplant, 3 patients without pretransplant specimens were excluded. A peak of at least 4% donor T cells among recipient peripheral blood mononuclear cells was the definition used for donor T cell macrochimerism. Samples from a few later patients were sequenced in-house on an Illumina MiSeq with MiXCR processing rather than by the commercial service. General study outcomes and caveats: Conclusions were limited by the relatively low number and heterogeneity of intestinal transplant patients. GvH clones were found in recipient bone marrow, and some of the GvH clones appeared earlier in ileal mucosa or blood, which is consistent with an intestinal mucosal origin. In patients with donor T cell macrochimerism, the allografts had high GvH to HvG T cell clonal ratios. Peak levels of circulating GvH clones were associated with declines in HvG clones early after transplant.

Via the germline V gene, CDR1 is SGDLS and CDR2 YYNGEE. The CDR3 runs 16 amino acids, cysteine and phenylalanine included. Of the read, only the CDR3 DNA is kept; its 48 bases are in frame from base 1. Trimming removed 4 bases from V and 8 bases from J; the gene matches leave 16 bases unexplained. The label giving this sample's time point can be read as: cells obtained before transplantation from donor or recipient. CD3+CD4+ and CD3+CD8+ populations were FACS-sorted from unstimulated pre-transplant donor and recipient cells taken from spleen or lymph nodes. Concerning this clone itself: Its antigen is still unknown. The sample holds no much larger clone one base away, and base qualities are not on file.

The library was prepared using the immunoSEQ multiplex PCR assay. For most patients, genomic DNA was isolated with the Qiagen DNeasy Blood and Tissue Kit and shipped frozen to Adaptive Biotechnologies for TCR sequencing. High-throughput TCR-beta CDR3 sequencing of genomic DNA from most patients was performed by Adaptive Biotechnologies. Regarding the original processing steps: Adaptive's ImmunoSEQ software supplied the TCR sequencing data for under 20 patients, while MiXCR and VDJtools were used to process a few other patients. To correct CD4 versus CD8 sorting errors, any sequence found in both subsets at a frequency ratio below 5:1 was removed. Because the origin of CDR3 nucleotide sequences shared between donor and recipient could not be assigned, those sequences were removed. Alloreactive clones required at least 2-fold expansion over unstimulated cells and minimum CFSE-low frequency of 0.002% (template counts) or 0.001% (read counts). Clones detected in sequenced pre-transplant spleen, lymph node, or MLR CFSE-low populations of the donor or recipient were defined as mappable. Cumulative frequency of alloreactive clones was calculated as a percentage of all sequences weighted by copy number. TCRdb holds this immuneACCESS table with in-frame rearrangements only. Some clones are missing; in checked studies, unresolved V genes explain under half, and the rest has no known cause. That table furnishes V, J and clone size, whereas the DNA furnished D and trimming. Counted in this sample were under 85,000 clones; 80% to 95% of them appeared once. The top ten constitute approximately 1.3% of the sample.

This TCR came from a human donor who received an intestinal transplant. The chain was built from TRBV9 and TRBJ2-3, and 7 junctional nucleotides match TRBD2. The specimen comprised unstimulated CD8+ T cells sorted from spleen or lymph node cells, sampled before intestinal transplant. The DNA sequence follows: TGTGCCAGCAGCCCACCGGGGGGTGGGAATTTTGGTACGCAGTATTTT. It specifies CASSPPGGGNFGTQYF.